Given below is one T cell receptor (beta chain) in context. The source of the sample is a study of HIV-infected patients and healthy controls. TCRdb fed the 5' RACE reads into MiXCR, producing one record per CDR3 protein. The repertoire holds around 18,000 distinct CDR3 sequences, with less than 20% as singletons. Trimming cost V 1 base and J 0 bases, with 9 bases left between them. The CDR3 sequence is 15 residues long. The germline V gene encodes CDR1 LNHDA and CDR2 SQIVND (reference sequence). The specimen sequenced was CD8+ T cells from blood. The rearrangement uses TRBV19 and TRBJ1-1; D uncertain. The clonotype originates from a human donor in good health. The CDR3 protein is CASSIVGSMNTEAFF. CDR3 sequence (DNA): TGTGCCAGTAGTATAGTGGGCAGCATGAACACTGAAGCTTTCTTT.